One and the same sample provided the 18 T cell receptor beta chains below, sequenced in a study of blood T cells in healthy people across ages. Alongside a J-beta primer mix, a sample-barcoded 5' primer served in a second PCR lasting roughly 6 to 12 cycles. MiXCR, run by TCRdb on the 5' RACE reads, gives a single entry per CDR3 protein. The data hold over 750,000 distinct CDR3 sequences, with around 25% observed a single time. A further study also used this sample, focusing on T cells of mothers and their children.

Sequencing was done on a sample of blood. The receptors originated from a boy aged 5 to 17 in good health.

The chain is built from TRBV5-1 and TRBJ2-7, with D possibly being TRBD1 or TRBD2 (5 bases each). The CDR3 is 12 amino acids. V dropped 0 bases and J dropped 9 bases, with 10 bases sitting between them. Per germline, CDR1 SGHRS and CDR2 YFSETQ. CDR3 DNA sequence: TGCGCCAGCAGCTTGGAGGGACCCGCGCAGTACTTC. The encoded protein is CASSLEGPAQYF.

J is TRBJ1-1 and V is TRBV5-6, with TRBD1 as a possible D gene (5 bases). V was cut by 1 base and J by 2 bases, with 12 bases left in between. The CDR3 has 15 amino acids. Germline loops: CDR1 SGHDT, CDR2 YYEEEE. CDR3 DNA sequence: TGTGCCAGCAGCTTGTGGGGAGGGACCAACACTGAAGCTTTCTTT. It yields the protein CASSLWGGTNTEAFF.

The rearrangement joins TRBV29-1 to TRBJ2-5, with D hard to call. Germline values: CDR1 SQVTM, CDR2 ANQGSEA. Trimming cost V 6 bases and J 5 bases, with 7 bases left between them. This CDR3 has 10 residues. In nucleotides, the CDR3 is TGCAGCGTGGAGTACGAGACCCAGTACTTC. As protein: CSVEYETQYF.

This clonotype was counted a few times. The chain has TRBV27 and TRBJ2-1; D call uncertain. Per germline, CDR1 MNHEY and CDR2 SMNVEV (reference sequence). The CDR3 length is 15 residues. V was cut by 6 bases and J by 0 bases, with 12 bases left in between. The CDR3 spells CASSWQKTSYNEQFF. In DNA form, the CDR3 reads TGTGCCAGCAGCTGGCAGAAAACCTCCTACAATGAGCAGTTCTTC.

The chain couples TRBV4-1 to TRBJ2-4; no reliable D call. This CDR3 has 17 residues. Germline CDR1 is MGHRA and CDR2 is YSYEKL. The V and J ends lost 0 bases and 1 base respectively, with 13 bases between them. CDR3 region: CASSQDYLERAKNIQYF. CDR3 in DNA: TGCGCCAGCAGCCAAGACTATTTGGAGAGGGCCAAAAACATTCAGTACTTC.

This clonotype was counted only a few times. A much larger clone is a single base away; this may be a read error. The chain recombines TRBV7-3 with TRBJ2-1, with 7 bases that match TRBD1. This CDR3 spans 14 amino acids. Germline lookup yields CDR1 SGHTA and CDR2 FQGTGA. The CDR3, as DNA: TGTGCCAGCAGCTCCGGGACAGCTTACAATGAGCAGTGCTTC. Its translation is CASSSGTAYNEQCF.

This clonotype has just a few counts. The CDR3 loop reads CASSQEVAPNIQYF. Here the CDR3 DNA reads TGCGCCAGCAGCCAAGAAGTCGCGCCAAACATTCAGTACTTC. The chain combines TRBV4-1 with TRBJ2-4; D unclear. Trimming stripped 0 bases from V and 6 bases from J, with 9 bases between. This CDR3 spans 14 amino acids. Germline V gene sequence: CDR1 MGHRA, CDR2 YSYEKL.

This clonotype was seen only a few times. The rearrangement joins TRBV12-3 or TRBV12-4 to TRBJ1-1; D may be TRBD1 (5 bases). Trimming stripped 2 bases from V and 0 bases from J, with 19 bases between. CDR3 length equals 18 residues. The CDR3 loop is CASSLNPGAGQMNTEAFF. The CDR3 region has the DNA TGTGCCAGCAGTTTAAATCCCGGGGCAGGGCAAATGAACACTGAAGCTTTCTTT.

This rearrangement joins TRBV6-2 or TRBV6-3 to TRBJ1-5; 9 nucleotides agree with TRBD1. The V and J ends lost 7 bases and 6 bases, in that order; junction bases with no gene match: 10. The CDR3 has 15 residues. The V gene's germline CDR1 is MNHEY and CDR2 SVGEGT. CDR3 sequence reads: CASMHLGQGSQPQHF. In DNA form, the CDR3 reads TGTGCCAGCATGCATCTTGGACAGGGGTCTCAGCCCCAGCATTTT.

This clonotype appeared a few times. This chain joins TRBV29-1 and TRBJ2-5, with TRBD1 matching 9 bases. The J call may not be correct, given that the DNA end is closer to TRBJ2-7. Germline V gene data show CDR1 as SQVTM and CDR2 as ANQGSEA. The CDR3 is made up of 14 amino acids. The CDR3, as DNA: TGCAGCGTGAAGAAACAGGGGGCTGGCTACGAGCAGTACTTC. Amino acid sequence: CSVKKQGAGYEQYF.

The genes are TRBV7-9 and TRBJ2-7; D is possibly TRBD2 (7 bases). V lost 2 bases and J lost 0, with 11 bases in between. Germline V gives CDR1 SEHNR, CDR2 FQNEAQ (reference sequence). The CDR3 has 15 residues. CDR3 in amino acids: CASSLYGGHSYEQYF. Written as DNA, the CDR3 is TGTGCCAGCAGCTTATACGGGGGGCACTCCTACGAGCAGTACTTC.

This chain uses TRBV9 with TRBJ2-3; no clear D gene. CDR1 SGDLS and CDR2 YYNGEE come from the germline V gene. This CDR3 comprises 17 residues. The germline V and J ends were trimmed by 0 bases and 1 base, with 15 bases remaining between them. The CDR3 DNA sequence: TGTGCCAGCAGCGTAGGCGGAGCAGTTGGGGGCACAGATACGCAGTATTTT. This encodes CASSVGGAVGGTDTQYF.

The rearrangement joins TRBV20-1 to TRBJ1-6; TRBD1 is a possible D gene (6 bases). The CDR3 has 16 amino acids. Germline CDR1 reads DFQATT; CDR2 reads SNEGSKA (reference sequence). V gave up 1 base and J gave up 7 bases, with 17 bases separating them. The CDR3 region has the DNA TGCAGTGCTAGAGTTGCCGGTAGGACAGAGAATTCACCCCTCCACTTT. It specifies CSARVAGRTENSPLHF.

This clonotype was seen repeatedly, ten times or more. This chain connects TRBV7-9 to TRBJ2-5; TRBD2 agrees at 7 bases. J was trimmed by 3 bases and V by 4 bases; bases with no gene match: 8. The CDR3 is 15 residues long. Germline V gives CDR1 SEHNR, CDR2 FQNEAQ (reference sequence). CDR3 loop: CASSWVSSGEETQYF. Here the CDR3 DNA reads TGTGCCAGCAGCTGGGTGTCTAGCGGAGAAGAGACCCAGTACTTC.

Written as DNA, the CDR3 is TGTGCCAGCAGCCGACCGTCTACAGGGACAGCCATGGGGGCCATATATTTT. Its translation: CASSRPSTGTAMGAIYF. This chain connects TRBV7-9 to TRBJ1-3; 7 bases are a match to TRBD1. The CDR3 has 17 amino acids. Germline V gene sequence: CDR1 SEHNR, CDR2 FQNEAQ (reference sequence). With V trimmed by 5 bases and J by 11 bases, 21 bases remained unmatched. The complete variable domain, with remaining parts taken from reference TRBV7-9 and TRBJ1-3, reads DTGVSQNPRHKITKRGQNVTFRCDPISEHNRLYWYRQTLGQGPEFLTYFQNEAQLEKSRLLSDRFSAERPKGSFSTLEIQRTEQGDSAMYLCASSRPSTGTAMGAIYFGEGSWLTVV.

This clonotype turned up a few times. The rearrangement links TRBV24-1 to TRBJ2-5; D unresolved. Trimming cost V 9 bases and J 4 bases, with 8 bases left between them. The CDR3 has 11 amino acids. Germline V lookup: CDR1 KGHDR, CDR2 SFDVKD. As DNA, the CDR3 is TGTGCCACCGGGTTTGGAGAGACCCAGTACTTC. Translated, it gives CATGFGETQYF.

This clonotype was detected only a few times. This sequence joins TRBV12-3 or TRBV12-4 and TRBJ2-5, with 7 bases fitting TRBD1. J was trimmed by 0 bases and V by 5 bases; bases with no gene match: 6. The length of the CDR3 is 15 residues. This CDR3 reads CASSPGTAYQETQYF. Written as DNA, the CDR3 is TGTGCCAGCAGTCCGGGGACAGCGTACCAAGAGACCCAGTACTTC.

The rearrangement links TRBV29-1 to TRBJ2-1, with TRBD1 as a possible D gene (6 bases). The CDR3 has 12 residues. Germline V CDR1 and CDR2: SQVTM, ANQGSEA. The ends were cut back, 4 bases at V and 10 bases at J, with 14 bases in the middle. The CDR3 region is CSVGTETSEQFF. CDR3 nucleotides: TGCAGCGTTGGGACAGAAACGTCCGAGCAGTTCTTC.